Described below is a single T cell receptor beta chain sequence and its context. The antigen remains unidentified. This sample is part of a study of early T cells in non-severe SARS-CoV-2 infection. General study points: CD4 and private specificities were missed by VDJdb matching, which favored anti-spike CD8 responses.

In the library, individual cDNA molecules carried attached unique molecular identifiers. TCRdb called the 5' RACE reads again in MiXCR, with one record for every CDR3 protein. Of 90,000 to 120,000 distinct CDR3 sequences listed, around 10% are singletons. This CDR3 spans 13 amino acids. Germline V gives CDR1 DFQATT, CDR2 SNEGSKA (reference sequence). V was clipped by 5 bases and J by 4 bases; unmatched bases: 6. The sequenced sample consisted of whole blood. The rearrangement uses TRBV20-1 and TRBJ1-2; 8 nucleotides agree with TRBD1. The clonotype comes from an adult who was a healthcare worker with PCR-confirmed SARS-CoV-2 infection or an uninfected control (not recorded which). The CDR3 sequence: CSAAGQAIYGYTF. The DNA of the CDR3 is TGCAGTGCTGCGGGACAGGCAATCTATGGCTACACCTTC.